The 5 T cell receptor beta chains in this list originate from one sample, sequenced in a study of T cell responses to AZD1222 COVID-19 vaccine. Generated by immunoSEQ multiplex PCR, the TCRdb table keeps only in-frame clones and is missing some. The sample holds about 81,000 clones, approximately 85% seen once. The sequencing here drew on peripheral blood, taken 28 days after the second AZD1222 dose. The receptors originated from an adult who received the AZD1222 COVID-19 vaccine.

This clone has more than one count but fewer than ten. The V call is TRBV2, the J call TRBJ1-2; D is possibly TRBD1 (6 bases). Germline assignment: CDR1 SNHLY and CDR2 FYNNEI. The CDR3 totals 14 residues. Trimming took off 8 bases at V and 8 bases at J, with 21 bases between the two ends. CDR3 region: CASETLQGTSGYTF. The CDR3 coding sequence is TGTGCCAGCGAAACCTTACAGGGAACGAGCGGCTACACCTTC.

The CDR3 sequence is CASSLDTRSYNEQFF. The DNA of the CDR3 is TGTGCCAGCAGCTTAGATACGAGATCCTACAATGAGCAGTTCTTC. V gene TRBV7-2 combines with J gene TRBJ2-1; the D is unclear. Germline V gene lookup returns CDR1 SGHTA and CDR2 FQGNSA. Trimming left V 1 base short and J 1 base short, with 8 bases between. The CDR3 runs to 15 residues.

The V gene is TRBV27, the J gene TRBJ1-2, with 8 bases that match TRBD1. The V gene's germline CDR1 is MNHEY and CDR2 SMNVEV (reference sequence). J gave up 8 bases and V 6 bases, and 14 bases lay outside the gene matches. This CDR3 has 15 residues. CDR3 sequence (DNA): TGTGCCAGCAGACCCAGGGGGCGCGTTCAGGGCGGCTACACCTTC. This sequence encodes CASRPRGRVQGGYTF.

The gene calls are TRBV30 and TRBJ1-3, with 8 bases aligning to TRBD1. The CDR3 spans 17 residues. Germline CDR1 and CDR2: GTSNPN and SVGIG (reference sequence). Trimming at V came to 2 bases and at J to 0 bases, leaving 9 bases not matched to a gene. The CDR3, as DNA: TGTGCCTGGAGTCTAGCCGGGACAGGTTCCTCTGGAAACACCATATATTTT. Its translation is CAWSLAGTGSSGNTIYF.

This clone came up a few times. The chain uses TRBV27 and TRBJ1-4, with 11 bases lining up with TRBD1. J was trimmed by 8 bases and V by 5 bases; bases with no gene match: 10. Germline CDR1 and CDR2: MNHEY and SMNVEV (reference sequence). The CDR3 sequence is 16 residues long. CDR3 loop: CASSHGQGALGEKLFF. The DNA for the CDR3 is TGTGCCAGCAGTCACGGACAGGGGGCTTTAGGGGAAAAACTGTTTTTT.